This T cell receptor (beta chain) was captured in a study of blood T cell repertoires in COVID-19. Overall study: T cells, B-cell-depleted T cells, or PBMCs provided the cDNA or gDNA that served as material.

TCRdb's table, derived via immunoSEQ multiplex PCR, lists solely in-frame clones and lacks some. The table lists 96,000 or so clones, over 90% of them singletons. The CDR3 covers 13 residues. CDR1 LNHDA and CDR2 SQIVND come from the germline V gene (reference sequence). Trimming took off 3 bases at V and 1 base at J, with 6 bases between the two ends. In regard to this clone: Other nucleotide sequences from this sample produce the same CDR3.

Sample: peripheral blood. This clonotype was sampled from a man aged 55 to 70 with acute or convalescent COVID-19. The rearrangement links TRBV19 to TRBJ1-1; D ambiguous. This chain's CDR3 is CASSMQENTEAFF. CDR3 DNA sequence: TGTGCCAGTAGTATGCAGGAGAACACTGAAGCTTTCTTT.